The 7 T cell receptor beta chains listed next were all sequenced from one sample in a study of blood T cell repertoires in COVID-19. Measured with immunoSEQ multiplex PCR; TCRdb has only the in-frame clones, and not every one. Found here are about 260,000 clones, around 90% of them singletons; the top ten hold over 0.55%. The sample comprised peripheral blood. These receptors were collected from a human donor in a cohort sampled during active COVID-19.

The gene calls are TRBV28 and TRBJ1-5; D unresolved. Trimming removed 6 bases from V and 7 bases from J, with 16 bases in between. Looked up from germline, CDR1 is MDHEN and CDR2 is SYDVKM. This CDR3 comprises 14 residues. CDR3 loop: CASSPAGRGQPQHF. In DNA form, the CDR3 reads TGTGCCAGCAGCCCGGCCGGGCGAGGGCAGCCCCAGCATTTT. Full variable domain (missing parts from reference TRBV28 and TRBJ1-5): DVKVTQSSRYLVKRTGEKVFLECVQDMDHENMFWYRQDPGLGLRLIYFSYDVKMKEKGDIPEGYSVSREKKERFSLILESASTNQTSMYLCASSPAGRGQPQHFGDGTRLSIL.

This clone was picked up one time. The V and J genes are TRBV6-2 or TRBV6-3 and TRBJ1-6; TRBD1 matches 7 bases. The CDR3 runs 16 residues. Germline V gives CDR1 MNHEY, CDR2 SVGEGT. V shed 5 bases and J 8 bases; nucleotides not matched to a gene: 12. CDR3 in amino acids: CASSADPGQRDSPLHF. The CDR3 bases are TGTGCCAGCAGTGCCGACCCGGGACAGCGCGATTCACCCCTCCACTTT.

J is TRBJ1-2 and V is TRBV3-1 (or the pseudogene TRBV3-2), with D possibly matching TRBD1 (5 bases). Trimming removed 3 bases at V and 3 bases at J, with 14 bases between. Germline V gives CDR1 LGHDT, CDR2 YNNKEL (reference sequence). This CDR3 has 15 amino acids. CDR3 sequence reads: CASSHPGGVDYGYTF. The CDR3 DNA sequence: TGTGCCAGCAGCCACCCGGGGGGGGTCGACTATGGCTACACCTTC.

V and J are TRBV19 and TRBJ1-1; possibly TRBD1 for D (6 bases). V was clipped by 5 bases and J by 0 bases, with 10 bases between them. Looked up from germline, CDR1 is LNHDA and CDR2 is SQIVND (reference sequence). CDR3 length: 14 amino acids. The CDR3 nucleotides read TGTGCCAGTAGTCATACAGGGATGAACACTGAAGCTTTCTTT. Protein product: CASSHTGMNTEAFF.

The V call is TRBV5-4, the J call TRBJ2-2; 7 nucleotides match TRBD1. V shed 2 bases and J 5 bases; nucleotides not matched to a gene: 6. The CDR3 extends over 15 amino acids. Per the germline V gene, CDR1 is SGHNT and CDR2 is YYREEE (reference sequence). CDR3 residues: CASSLSRQGTGELFF. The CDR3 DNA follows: TGTGCCAGCAGCTTATCGAGACAGGGTACCGGGGAGCTGTTTTTT. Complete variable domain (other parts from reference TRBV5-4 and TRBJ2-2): ETGVTQSPTHLIKTRGQQVTLRCSSQSGHNTVSWYQQALGQGPQFIFQYYREEENGRGNFPPRFSGLQFPNYSSELNVNALELDDSALYLCASSLSRQGTGELFFGEGSRLTVL.

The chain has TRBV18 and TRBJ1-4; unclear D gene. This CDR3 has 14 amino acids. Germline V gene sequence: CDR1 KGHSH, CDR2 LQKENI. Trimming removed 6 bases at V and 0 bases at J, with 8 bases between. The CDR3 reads CASSMGATNEKLFF. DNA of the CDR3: TGTGCCAGCTCCATGGGAGCAACTAATGAAAAACTGTTTTTT. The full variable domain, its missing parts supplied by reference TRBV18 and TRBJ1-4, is NAGVMQNPRHLVRRRGQEARLRCSPMKGHSHVYWYRQLPEEGLKFMVYLQKENIIDESGMPKERFSAEFPKEGPSILRIQQVVRGDSAAYFCASSMGATNEKLFFGSGTQLSVL.

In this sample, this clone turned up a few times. DNA of the CDR3: TGTGCCAGCAGCCCCCAGTCGGAGCGGGTGCGGTTATGGGTTTTTTACAATGAGCAGTTCTTC. Encoded protein: CASSPQSERVRLWVFYNEQFF. The chain couples TRBV6-6 to TRBJ2-1, with D possibly matching TRBD2 (6 bases). The CDR3 covers 21 residues. Per germline, CDR1 MNHNY and CDR2 SVGAGI (reference sequence). V was cut by 6 bases and J by 4 bases, with 34 bases left in between.